The 32 T cell receptor beta chains below all came from one sample that was sequenced in a study of human T cells and chemical hapten exposure. Stated time point: patch test 1, 2 weeks after DPC sensitization. Stated treatment: therapeutic diphenylcyclopropenone sensitization with weekly scalp DPC. TCRdb fed the RACE reads into MiXCR, producing one record per CDR3 protein. The sample shows fewer than 200,000 distinct CDR3 sequences, about a fifth of them seen only once. Material: whole blood, obtained in connection with sensitization to the hapten diphenylcyclopropenone (DPC). These receptors all come from a woman aged 50 to 60 with alopecia areata. Some clones in this sample may be carry-over from other donors' samples.

V and J are TRBV20-1 and TRBJ1-6, with D perhaps matching TRBD1 (5 bases). Germline V gives CDR1 DFQATT, CDR2 SNEGSKA (reference sequence). Trimming took off 5 bases at V and 10 bases at J, with 18 bases between the two ends. This CDR3 contains 14 residues. This CDR3 is CSADVSGVRSPLHF. The CDR3 DNA reads as TGCAGTGCTGACGTGTCGGGGGTTCGATCACCCCTCCACTTT.

This clonotype showed up just a few times. The chain has TRBV12-3 or TRBV12-4 and TRBJ2-1; D is uncertain. V was cut by 7 bases and J by 0 bases, with 7 bases left in between. The CDR3 is 13 amino acids. This chain's CDR3 is CASKRSSYNEQFF. The CDR3 DNA sequence: TGTGCCAGCAAAAGGAGCTCCTACAATGAGCAGTTCTTC.

This clonotype has only a few counts. The genes are TRBV7-9 and TRBJ1-3; TRBD1 agrees at 8 bases. V dropped 7 bases and J dropped 0; count of bases not matched to a gene: 11. CDR1 is SEHNR, CDR2 FQNEAQ, per germline (reference sequence). The CDR3 sequence is 17 residues long. The CDR3 DNA reads TGTGCCAGCATACAACCGTCAGGGGGCTACTCTGGAAACACCATATATTTT. Amino acids: CASIQPSGGYSGNTIYF.

The chain uses TRBV9 and TRBJ1-6; the D is unclear. Germline-derived CDR1 and CDR2 are SGDLS and YYNGEE. V lost 0 bases, J lost 8 bases, and 9 bases lay in between. CDR3 length equals 14 residues. CDR3 DNA: TGTGCCAGCAGCGTAGATGATTCTGATTCACCCCTCCACTTT. Protein sequence: CASSVDDSDSPLHF.

The chain recombines TRBV6-5 with TRBJ1-5; D gene uncertain. Trimming left V 0 bases short and J 6 bases short, with 9 bases between. Per the germline V gene, CDR1 is MNHEY and CDR2 is SVGAGI. The CDR3 sequence is 14 residues long. CDR3: CASSYSGEAQPQHF. DNA for the CDR3: TGTGCCAGCAGTTACTCTGGGGAAGCTCAGCCCCAGCATTTT.

This clonotype came up a few times. The chain recombines TRBV6-5 with TRBJ1-1, with TRBD1 as a possible D gene (6 bases). V was cut by 5 bases and J by 1 base, with 8 bases left in between. CDR3 size: 13 residues. Germline CDR1 MNHEY, CDR2 SVGAGI. The CDR3 nucleotides read TGTGCCAGCAGTAAGGACAGGAACACTGAAGCTTTCTTT. This gives the protein CASSKDRNTEAFF.

This chain joins TRBV7-3 and TRBJ1-1; 9 bases fit TRBD1. The CDR3 spans 15 residues. Losses at the gene ends were 3 bases for V and 0 bases for J; bases not matched to a gene: 2. Germline CDR1 reads SGHTA; CDR2 reads FQGTGA. The CDR3 region is CASSFTGGLNTEAFF. CDR3 coding DNA: TGTGCCAGCAGCTTCACAGGGGGCCTGAACACTGAAGCTTTCTTT.

This rearrangement joins TRBV20-1 to TRBJ1-1, with D possibly TRBD1 on 5 matching bases. Germline V gene lookup returns CDR1 DFQATT and CDR2 SNEGSKA (reference sequence). The ends were cut back, 0 bases at V and 2 bases at J, with 13 bases in the middle. The CDR3 sequence is 15 residues long. The DNA of the CDR3 is TGCAGTGCTAGAGATCGGACCAGGGTTAACACTGAAGCTTTCTTT. It codes for CSARDRTRVNTEAFF.

This chain joins TRBV5-1 and TRBJ2-1; D assignment may be TRBD1 or TRBD2 (5 bases each). The V end lost 0 bases, the J end lost 8 bases, and 15 bases lay between the germline ends. CDR3 length: 15 residues. CDR1 and CDR2 from the germline V gene are SGHRS and YFSETQ. In nucleotides, the CDR3 is TGCGCCAGCAGCTTGGAGGCAGGGCAGAGGGATGAGCAGTTCTTC. This translates into CASSLEAGQRDEQFF.

This chain joins TRBV20-1 and TRBJ2-1, with TRBD2 as a possible D gene (6 bases). CDR3 size: 15 residues. Germline-derived CDR1 and CDR2 are DFQATT and SNEGSKA (reference sequence). Trimming removed 1 base at V and 3 bases at J, with 13 bases between. The CDR3 coding sequence is TGCAGTGCTAGAGTTGGAGGGAGTCTCTACAATGAGCAGTTCTTC. Residues: CSARVGGSLYNEQFF.

This clonotype showed up just a few times. The V gene is TRBV29-1, the J gene TRBJ1-4; D perhaps matches TRBD1 (6 bases). This CDR3 comprises 13 residues. Trimming pared 7 bases from V and 8 bases from J, leaving 17 bases between. The V gene's germline CDR1 is SQVTM and CDR2 ANQGSEA. CDR3 in amino acids: CSGGGRLGEKLFF. CDR3 nucleotides: TGCAGCGGGGGGGGCCGACTTGGGGAAAAACTGTTTTTT.

This rearrangement joins TRBV4-1 to TRBJ1-4; 9 bases line up with TRBD1. The CDR3 is made up of 15 amino acids. Germline lookup yields CDR1 MGHRA and CDR2 YSYEKL. J was trimmed by 8 bases and V by 1 base; bases with no gene match: 5. The CDR3 region is CASSQAGTGYEKLFF. The DNA of the CDR3 is TGCGCCAGCAGCCAAGCCGGGACAGGGTACGAAAAACTGTTTTTT.

This clonotype was seen a handful of times. V usage is TRBV5-4 and J usage is TRBJ1-6; a weak D match, TRBD1 (5 bases). CDR3 length: 18 residues. V was pared by 4 bases and J by 3 bases, with 20 bases between. Germline CDR1 SGHNT, CDR2 YYREEE (reference sequence). The CDR3 coding sequence is TGTGCCAGCAGCCCGGGACCGTCCACAGGAGGCTATAATTCACCCCTCCACTTT. Its translation is CASSPGPSTGGYNSPLHF.

This clonotype was picked up a small number of times. The genes are TRBV6-1 and TRBJ1-4, with 7 bases aligning to TRBD1. J gave up 3 bases and V 10 bases, and 8 bases lay outside the gene matches. Germline-derived CDR1 and CDR2 are MNHNS and SASEGT. The CDR3 contains 14 residues. Written as DNA, the CDR3 is TGTGCCATCTCCCTGGACAGGTCTAATGAAAAACTGTTTTTT. Amino acid sequence: CAISLDRSNEKLFF.

This clonotype was counted only a few times. This chain connects TRBV27 to TRBJ1-4; D gene uncertain. This CDR3 spans 14 amino acids. V lost 3 bases to trimming and J lost 4 bases, with 9 bases between them. Germline CDR1 is MNHEY and CDR2 is SMNVEV (reference sequence). As DNA, the CDR3 is TGTGCCAGCAGTTTCGGCCGCTTTAATGAAAAACTGTTTTTT. This translates into CASSFGRFNEKLFF. The variable domain in full, completed from reference TRBV27 and TRBJ1-4, reads EAQVTQNPRYLITVTGKKLTVTCSQNMNHEYMSWYRQDPGLGLRQIYYSMNVEVTDKGDVPEGYKVSRKEKRNFPLILESPSPNQTSLYFCASSFGRFNEKLFFGSGTQLSVL.

About this clonotype itself: One base away lies a much larger clone, so this may be a sequencing read error. The CDR3 carries no conserved terminal phenylalanine or tryptophan, so it likely arises from a read error. The rearrangement uses TRBV12-3 or TRBV12-4 and TRBJ1-5, with D perhaps TRBD1 (5 bases). Between the trimmed V and J ends, which lost 3 bases and 4 bases, there was a span of 7 bases. This CDR3 is built from 13 residues. This CDR3 is CASSLTVNQPQHL. CDR3 coding DNA: TGTGCCAGCAGTTTGACAGTAAATCAGCCCCAGCATTTA.

This clonotype was observed a handful of times. The V call is TRBV9, the J call TRBJ2-1, with 12 bases identical to TRBD2. CDR1 is SGDLS, CDR2 YYNGEE, per germline. This CDR3 comprises 18 residues. Trimming removed 2 bases from V and 8 bases from J; junction bases left unmatched: 14. As DNA, the CDR3 is TGTGCCAGCAGCGTTGACCCTGGACTAGCGGGAAGTATAGATGAGCAGTTCTTC. Its protein product is CASSVDPGLAGSIDEQFF.

V gene TRBV15 combines with J gene TRBJ2-1; 7 bases fit TRBD1. The CDR3 length is 15 residues. J gave up 7 bases and V 7 bases, and 13 bases lay outside the gene matches. CDR1 is LNHNV, CDR2 YYDKDF, per germline (reference sequence). The CDR3 DNA reads as TGTGCCACCATTCCCGACAGGGCTCGGGGAAATGAGCAGTTCTTC. It translates to CATIPDRARGNEQFF.

This rearrangement joins TRBV28 to TRBJ2-7; possibly TRBD1 for D (6 bases). The CDR3 loop spans 15 amino acids. CDR1 MDHEN and CDR2 SYDVKM come from the germline V gene. The ends were cut back, 6 bases at V and 0 bases at J, with 15 bases in the middle. The chain's CDR3 is CASRSDGQLSYEQYF. DNA for the CDR3: TGTGCCAGCAGATCAGATGGACAGCTCTCCTACGAGCAGTACTTC. Filled out from reference TRBV28 and TRBJ2-7, the complete variable domain reads DVKVTQSSRYLVKRTGEKVFLECVQDMDHENMFWYRQDPGLGLRLIYFSYDVKMKEKGDIPEGYSVSREKKERFSLILESASTNQTSMYLCASRSDGQLSYEQYFGPGTRLTVT.

The chain joins TRBV15 to TRBJ1-4; weak D call: TRBD1 (6 bases). CDR1 and CDR2 (germline): LNHNV, YYDKDF (reference sequence). The CDR3 extends over 17 amino acids. V lost 3 bases, J lost 8 bases, and 22 bases lay in between. CDR3 DNA sequence: TGTGCCACCAGCAGCTTAAGGGCCGGGACACAGAGGGAAAAACTGTTTTTT. Protein product: CATSSLRAGTQREKLFF.

The DNA for the CDR3 is TGTGCCAGCAGCCCAGCGGACGGACAGGGGTTTGTGAAGGCTTTCTTT. Translation gives CASSPADGQGFVKAFF. The chain carries TRBV3-1 and TRBJ1-1; 9 bases fit TRBD1. The CDR3 is 16 residues long. The germline V gene encodes CDR1 LGHDT and CDR2 YNNKEL (reference sequence). Unmatched junction bases numbered 17, after V lost 4 bases and J lost 11 bases.

This clonotype was detected a few times. V is TRBV7-9 and J is TRBJ2-2, with 7 bases lining up with TRBD1. V lost 8 bases and J lost 1; bases outside the gene matches: 7. Germline V lookup: CDR1 SEHNR, CDR2 FQNEAQ (reference sequence). The length of the CDR3 is 15 residues. The CDR3 bases are TGTGCCAGCCCTTCACAGGGGAGGAACACCGGGGAGCTGTTTTTT. Protein: CASPSQGRNTGELFF.

V is TRBV14 and J is TRBJ1-4; TRBD1 is a possible D gene (5 bases). The CDR3 contains 15 residues. V was cut by 2 bases and J by 5 bases, with 12 bases left in between. The V gene's germline CDR1 is SGHDN and CDR2 FVKESK. This chain's CDR3 is CASSQIAGTNEKLFF. The CDR3 DNA reads TGTGCCAGCAGCCAAATCGCAGGGACCAATGAAAAACTGTTTTTT.

V and J are TRBV5-1 and TRBJ2-7; TRBD1 aligns across 8 bases. This CDR3 region has 15 residues. CDR1 and CDR2 (germline): SGHRS, YFSETQ. J was trimmed by 0 bases and V by 3 bases; bases with no gene match: 5. The CDR3 loop is CASSSRTGFSYEQYF. As DNA, the CDR3 is TGCGCCAGCAGCTCACGGACAGGGTTCTCCTACGAGCAGTACTTC.

This clonotype was seen a few times. V is TRBV29-1 and J is TRBJ2-1; D not resolved. Looked up from germline, CDR1 is SQVTM and CDR2 is ANQGSEA. The CDR3 spans 11 residues. Deletions cut 3 bases from V and 5 bases from J, with 5 bases between. This CDR3 is CSVDGNNEQFF. CDR3 DNA sequence: TGCAGCGTTGACGGAAACAATGAGCAGTTCTTC.

The genes are TRBV3-1 and TRBJ2-5, with unresolved D. The germline gives CDR1 LGHDT, CDR2 YNNKEL (reference sequence). V shed 5 bases and J shed 4 bases, with 20 bases lying between them. The CDR3 covers 16 residues. DNA for the CDR3: TGTGCCAGCAGCAAAAGAGCGCAGCTGGCCCCAGAGACCCAGTACTTC. Translating it yields CASSKRAQLAPETQYF.

This clonotype was seen a handful of times. The chain carries TRBV20-1 and TRBJ2-4; TRBD2 agrees at 10 bases. Germline loops: CDR1 DFQATT, CDR2 SNEGSKA (reference sequence). Trimming took 3 bases from V and 9 from J; bases not matched to a gene: 11. The CDR3 is 15 amino acids. CDR3 protein: CSARRGGTSVGIQYF. In nucleotides, the CDR3 is TGCAGTGCTAGGAGGGGTGGGACTAGCGTGGGCATTCAGTACTTC.

This clonotype was seen a handful of times. The J gene is TRBJ1-1, the V gene TRBV10-2; D is undetermined. The CDR3 extends over 12 amino acids. With 6 bases removed from V and 8 bases from J, the gap between germline ends came to 13 bases. Germline-derived CDR1 and CDR2 are WSHSY and SAAADI. The CDR3: CASRSRTEEAFF. CDR3 sequence (DNA): TGCGCCAGCAGGTCGCGAACTGAGGAAGCTTTCTTT.

This clonotype was observed a handful of times. The chain recombines TRBV12-3 or TRBV12-4 with TRBJ1-5, with D perhaps TRBD1 (5 bases). V dropped 1 base and J dropped 0 bases, with 7 bases sitting between them. The CDR3 extends over 15 amino acids. The CDR3 spells CASSLVGDSNQPQHF. The CDR3 DNA sequence: TGTGCCAGCAGTTTAGTGGGGGATAGCAATCAGCCCCAGCATTTT.

This chain uses TRBV3-1 with TRBJ2-1; D perhaps matches TRBD2 (5 bases). The CDR3 covers 13 residues. From germline, CDR1 is LGHDT and CDR2 YNNKEL (reference sequence). Trimming took off 8 bases at V and 7 bases at J, with 15 bases between the two ends. The CDR3 DNA is TGTGCCAGCCGTTTCGGAACTAGTAATGAGCAGTTCTTC. Residues: CASRFGTSNEQFF.

The chain combines TRBV2 with TRBJ1-1; tentatively, D is TRBD1 (6 bases). The CDR3 length is 18 residues. Per the germline V gene, CDR1 is SNHLY and CDR2 is FYNNEI. V was cut by 6 bases and J by 3 bases, with 26 bases left in between. The CDR3 nucleotides are TGTGCCAGCAGACCCCTCTGGCAGGGGCCGGGAGGGGACACTGAAGCTTTCTTT. It codes for CASRPLWQGPGGDTEAFF.

Concerning this clonotype: This likely comes from a read error, as the CDR3 has no conserved phenylalanine or tryptophan at its end. The chain recombines TRBV28 with TRBJ2-5, with TRBD1 identical over 7 bases. This CDR3 has 15 residues. CDR1 is MDHEN and CDR2 is SYDVKM in the germline V gene. V trimming: 1 base; J trimming: 1 base; junction bases outside the gene matches: 3. The CDR3 DNA reads TGTGCCAGCAGTTTATTGGGACAGCCCCAAGAGACCCAGTACTCC. Translated, it gives CASSLLGQPQETQYS.